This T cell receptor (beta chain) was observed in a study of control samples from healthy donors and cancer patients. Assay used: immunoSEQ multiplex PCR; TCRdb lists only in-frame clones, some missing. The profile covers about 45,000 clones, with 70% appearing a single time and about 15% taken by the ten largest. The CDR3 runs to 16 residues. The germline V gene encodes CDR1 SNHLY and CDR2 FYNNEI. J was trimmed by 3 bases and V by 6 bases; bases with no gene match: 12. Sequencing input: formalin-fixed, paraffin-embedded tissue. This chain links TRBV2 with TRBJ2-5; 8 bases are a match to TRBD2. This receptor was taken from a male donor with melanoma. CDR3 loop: CASRSLPGLEKETQYF. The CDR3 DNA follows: TGTGCCAGCAGGAGCCTCCCGGGACTAGAAAAAGAGACCCAGTACTTC.